Each of the 24 T cell receptor beta chains below was sequenced from the same sample in a study of tumor and adjacent non-tumor tissue in lung cancer. No cell sorting was done before RNA was extracted from the tissue. The library came from three nested PCR rounds adapted from ARM-PCR protocols. MiXCR, run by TCRdb on the multiplex PCR reads, gives a single entry per CDR3 protein. The sample records approximately 120,000 distinct CDR3 sequences, roughly 64% being singletons. The sample consisted of lung tumor tissue. These receptors all stem from a man aged 25-40 years with non-small cell lung cancer.

The gene calls are TRBV11-1 and TRBJ2-7; 11 bases are shared with TRBD2. The germline V gene encodes CDR1 SGHAT and CDR2 FQDESV (reference sequence). The CDR3 runs 16 residues. In nucleotides, the CDR3 is TGTCTCAGCAGCCGGACGACCCTAGCGGGAGGCGACGAGCAGTACTTC. Its protein is CLSSRTTLAGGDEQYF.

About this clonotype: Germline is not matched at one junction end, which may reflect a read error. The chain uses TRBV6-1 and TRBJ2-3; D may be TRBD1 (6 bases). Germline V CDR1 and CDR2: MNHNS, SASEGT. CDR3 length: 15 amino acids. CDR3 loop: CASSPLPDSTDTEYF. The CDR3 DNA sequence: TGTGCCAGCAGTCCCCTCCCGGACAGCACGGATACGGAGTATTTT.

With respect to this clonotype: A much larger clone differs by one base, so this may be a read error. This rearrangement joins TRBV6-2 or TRBV6-3 to TRBJ2-3; D remains unclear. The CDR3 spans 13 residues. Trimming stripped 7 bases from V and 11 bases from J, with 19 bases between. CDR1 and CDR2 (germline): MNHEY, SVGEGT. For the CDR3, the DNA is TGTGCCAGCAACCCACGATGGCCATGGGGGCAGTATTTT. Its translation: CASNPRWPWGQYF.

About this clonotype: One end of the junction fails to match germline, which may point to a read error. The chain couples TRBV11-2 to TRBJ1-1; the D is unclear. The germline CDR1 and CDR2 sequences are SGHAT and FQNNGV. CDR3 length equals 14 residues. The CDR3: CASSLPPMNTDAFF. In nucleotides, the CDR3 is TGTGCCAGCAGCTTACCTCCCATGAACACTGATGCTTTCTTT.

This clonotype showed up just once. A much bigger clone sits one base away, suggesting this may be a read error. CDR3 amino acids: CASSHDFYEQYF. The DNA for the CDR3 is TGTGCCAGCAGCCATGATTTCTACGAGCAGTACTTC. The rearrangement links TRBV12-3 or TRBV12-4 to TRBJ2-7, with D uncertain. This CDR3 contains 12 residues. The V end lost 6 bases, the J end lost 3 bases, and 9 bases lay between the germline ends.

This clonotype was picked up a small number of times. This chain joins TRBV20-1 and TRBJ2-3; TRBD2 aligns across 10 bases. The CDR3 is made up of 15 amino acids. In germline, CDR1 is DFQATT, CDR2 SNEGSKA (reference sequence). V lost 4 bases and J lost 0; bases outside the gene matches: 4. CDR3 sequence: CSAILAGVSTDTQYF. The CDR3 coding sequence is TGCAGTGCTATCCTAGCGGGGGTTAGCACAGATACGCAGTATTTT.

This clonotype was found a few times. A much larger clone differs by one base, so this may be a read error. The chain uses TRBV20-1 and TRBJ1-2; 10 bases are a match to TRBD1. Germline CDR1 is DFQATT and CDR2 is SNEGSKA (reference sequence). The CDR3 runs 15 residues. Trimming cost V 8 bases and J 4 bases; bases outside gene matches: 13. DNA for the CDR3: TGCAGTACTTCTTCCGACAGGGGGCGCGTCTATGGCTACACCTTC. Encoded protein: CSTSSDRGRVYGYTF.

On this clonotype itself: A much bigger clone sits one base away, suggesting this may be a read error. V usage is TRBV6-1 and J usage is TRBJ2-6; TRBD2 might be the D (6 bases). The CDR3 covers 15 residues. Germline CDR1 is MNHNS and CDR2 is SASEGT. Written as DNA, the CDR3 is TGTGCCAGCAGGACGGGGGAGTCTGGGGCCAACATCCTGACTTTC. This translates into CASRTGESGANILTF.

This clonotype came up many times. The chain employs TRBV6-5 and TRBJ1-6; TRBD1 agrees at 10 bases. The ends lost 2 bases at V and 5 bases at J; junction bases unmatched: 3. CDR1 is MNHEY and CDR2 is SVGAGI in the germline V gene. The CDR3 is made up of 16 amino acids. The CDR3 loop is CASSYIGQGDNSPLHF. CDR3 nucleotides: TGTGCCAGCAGTTACATCGGACAGGGGGATAATTCACCCCTCCACTTT.

To note about this clonotype: This may be a read error: a much more frequent sequence differs by one nucleotide. The chain links TRBV4-1 to TRBJ2-7; D possibly corresponds to TRBD1 (6 bases). This CDR3 contains 14 residues. CDR1 is MGHRA and CDR2 is YSYEKL in the germline V gene. In nucleotides, the CDR3 is TGCACCAGCAGCCAAGGCAGGGGAAACCGCGAGCAGTACTTC. It specifies CTSSQGRGNREQYF.

This clonotype occurred many times. V gene TRBV5-1 combines with J gene TRBJ2-7; 9 positions match TRBD1. With V trimmed by 4 bases and J by 5 bases, 7 bases remained unmatched. CDR1 is SGHRS, CDR2 YFSETQ, per germline. The CDR3 length is 14 residues. The CDR3 DNA reads TGCGCCAGCAGCAATGGACAGGGGCTCAACGAGCAGTACTTC. It encodes CASSNGQGLNEQYF.

This clonotype was recorded a few times. This may come from a read error, since a much larger clone is one base off. The chain combines TRBV20-1 with TRBJ2-2; D is perhaps TRBD2 (5 bases). Germline loops: CDR1 DFQATT, CDR2 SNEGSKA (reference sequence). The CDR3 extends over 15 amino acids. Between the trimmed V and J ends, which lost 6 bases and 6 bases, there was a span of 20 bases. The CDR3 DNA reads TGCAGTGCCACCCCTCGGGGAGACCGCGCCGGGGAGCTGTTTTTT. This codes for CSATPRGDRAGELFF.

This clonotype was recorded once. At one end the junction does not follow the germline gene, possibly because of a read error. The chain couples TRBV4-2 to TRBJ2-2; the D gene could be TRBD1 or TRBD2 (6 bases each). CDR3 length: 17 residues. Germline CDR1 and CDR2: LGHNA and YNFKEQ. CDR3 sequence reads: CANSSTGNGTGTGELFF. Written as DNA, the CDR3 is TGTGCCAACAGCTCTACAGGGAACGGGACTGGCACCGGGGAGCTGTTTTTT.

About this clonotype: A single base separates this from a much larger clone, so it may be a read error. The chain recombines TRBV12-3 or TRBV12-4 with TRBJ1-3, with TRBD1 as a possible D gene (5 bases). The CDR3 is made up of 15 amino acids. The CDR3: CVSSPSGAGGNTIYF. The CDR3 DNA sequence: TGTGTCAGCAGCCCGAGCGGGGCAGGAGGAAACACCATATATTTT.

Concerning this clonotype: Mismatch with germline at one junction end may stem from a read error. The genes are TRBV11-2 and TRBJ1-1, with D tentatively TRBD1 (6 bases). The CDR3 extends over 14 amino acids. Per the germline V gene, CDR1 is SGHAT and CDR2 is FQNNGV. CDR3 coding DNA: TGTGCCAGCAGCCTGTTTTCCTTGGACAGTGAAGCCTTCTTT. This translates into CASSLFSLDSEAFF.

As concerns this clonotype: A clone one base away is much larger, so this may be a read error. This sequence joins TRBV6-6 and TRBJ1-1; 9 bases map to TRBD1. The J segment lost 3 bases and the V segment lost 3 bases, leaving 11 bases of the junction unmatched. The length of the CDR3 is 17 residues. Germline CDR1 and CDR2: MNHNY and SVGAGI (reference sequence). CDR3 region: CASSYGGTGSAHTEAFF. In DNA form, the CDR3 reads TGTGCCAGCAGTTATGGGGGGACAGGGAGCGCACACACTGAAGCTTTCTTT.

This clonotype showed up many times. The chain is built from TRBV6-1 and TRBJ2-3, with 13 bases aligning to TRBD2. Germline-derived CDR1 and CDR2 are MNHNS and SASEGT. Germline trimming cut 7 bases from V and 1 base from J; bases unmatched to any gene: 2. CDR3 length: 15 residues. CDR3 nucleotide sequence: TGTGCCAGCACCGGACTAGCGGGAGGCACAGATACGCAGTATTTT. It codes for CASTGLAGGTDTQYF.

Concerning this clonotype itself: One end of the junction varies from germline; a read error may be responsible. The rearrangement links TRBV11-3 to TRBJ1-4; D gene unclear. The CDR3 totals 12 residues. Germline V gene data show CDR1 as SGHNT and CDR2 as YENEEA. This chain's CDR3 is CASSIEGERLVF. For the CDR3, the DNA is TGTGCCAGCAGCATAGAAGGTGAAAGACTGGTTTTT.

This clonotype has a handful of counts. The gene calls are TRBV6-1 and TRBJ1-1; D unresolved. Per germline, CDR1 MNHNS and CDR2 SASEGT. V shed 3 bases and J shed 4 bases, with 12 bases lying between them. The CDR3 has 14 residues. The CDR3 reads CASSEPSEGTEAFF. The CDR3 DNA reads TGTGCCAGCAGTGAGCCTTCAGAGGGCACTGAAGCTTTCTTT.

As to this clonotype: Its ends do not fully match the called genes, so a read error is possible. V gene TRBV6-1 combines with J gene TRBJ1-1, with TRBD1 identical over 8 bases. The CDR3 runs to 15 residues. Germline V gene lookup returns CDR1 MNHNS and CDR2 SASEGT. This chain's CDR3 is CVSSPWTGRNTEAFF. The CDR3 DNA is TGTGTCAGCAGTCCGTGGACAGGGCGCAACACTGAAGCTTTCTTT.

Comment on this clonotype: Given a much more abundant clone one base away, this may be a read error. J is TRBJ1-1 and V is TRBV5-5; D is unresolved. The CDR3 is 14 residues long. Germline V gene sequence: CDR1 SGHKS, CDR2 YYEKEE (reference sequence). Trimming removed 2 bases at V and 5 bases at J, with 13 bases between. CDR3: CASSFWQEWTEAFF. The CDR3 nucleotides are TGTGCCAGCAGCTTTTGGCAGGAGTGGACTGAAGCTTTCTTT.

This clonotype occurred many times. The CDR3 coding sequence is TGTGCCAGCAGCCAGGGGGGACAGGGGACATACGAGCAGTACTTC. Its protein is CASSQGGQGTYEQYF. This chain connects TRBV6-1 to TRBJ2-7, with 10 bases lining up with TRBD1. The CDR3 contains 15 residues. V lost 6 bases, J lost 4 bases, and 9 bases stayed unmatched. The V gene's germline CDR1 is MNHNS and CDR2 SASEGT.

For this clonotype: No conserved phenylalanine or tryptophan ends this CDR3, so it is likely a read error. Because the CDR3's place on the DNA is in doubt, the DNA is left out and the CDR3 is given as listed by TCRdb. V gene TRBV11-2 combines with J gene TRBJ1-1; the table names TRBD1, a call not compared with the DNA. The germline CDR1 and CDR2 sequences are SGHAT and FQNNGV. The CDR3 comprises 13 residues, both ends counted. CDR3 loop: CASSPRTNTEASS.

For this clonotype: Relative to the germline gene, one junction end is altered; a read error may explain this. The rearrangement joins TRBV20-1 to TRBJ2-1; D might be TRBD2 (6 bases). This CDR3 has 14 residues. Per the germline V gene, CDR1 is DFQATT and CDR2 is SNEGSKA (reference sequence). CDR3 loop: CSARPWRDYNGQLF. CDR3 sequence (DNA): TGCAGTGCTAGACCTTGGAGGGATTACAATGGGCAGCTCTTC.